Shown below are 21 T cell receptor beta chains from a single sample sequenced in a study of beta chain features in type 1 diabetes. Every bit of the isolated RNA underwent reverse transcription, so sequencing read expressed TCRB transcripts. Sequenced by immunoSEQ multiplex PCR; TCRdb stores in-frame clones only, minus some. Of 300,000 to 350,000 clones listed, around 8% are singletons. The sample was central memory CD4+ T cells from blood. These TCRs come from a young woman in good health.

The rearrangement uses TRBV7-2 and TRBJ1-1; D unclear. Germline loops: CDR1 SGHTA, CDR2 FQGNSA. The V end was cut by 5 bases, the J end by 3 bases, with 10 bases between. This CDR3 has 13 amino acids. The DNA of the CDR3 is TGTGCCAGCAGCCGCCTACTCGACACTGAAGCTTTCTTT. Translating it yields CASSRLLDTEAFF.

This clone has only a few counts. This sequence joins TRBV9 and TRBJ2-5; unclear D gene. The CDR3 extends over 17 amino acids. V was shortened by 4 bases and J by 4 bases, with 23 bases between the two germline ends. Germline V CDR1 and CDR2: SGDLS, YYNGEE. As DNA, the CDR3 is TGTGCCAGCAGCTACTCCCCGACGGGCCTCTCACGAGAGACCCAGTACTTC. Translated: CASSYSPTGLSRETQYF.

At least ten counts were recorded for this clone. The chain employs TRBV5-1 and TRBJ2-1, with 7 nucleotides matching TRBD2. In germline, CDR1 is SGHRS, CDR2 YFSETQ. This CDR3 comprises 15 residues. The V gene end was trimmed by 3 bases and the J gene end by 8 bases; junction bases not matched to a gene: 11. CDR3 sequence reads: CASSSGLVRGDEQFF. The CDR3 DNA reads TGCGCCAGCAGCTCTGGACTAGTTCGTGGGGATGAGCAGTTCTTC.

The chain combines TRBV9 with TRBJ2-7; D gene unclear. CDR3 length equals 13 residues. The germline CDR1 and CDR2 sequences are SGDLS and YYNGEE. With 2 bases removed from V and 6 bases from J, the gap between germline ends came to 12 bases. CDR3 coding DNA: TGTGCCAGCAGCGTTCATGTCTACTCCGAGCAGTACTTC. Protein sequence: CASSVHVYSEQYF.

This chain joins TRBV5-6 and TRBJ1-1, with a possible D match to TRBD1 (6 bases). The V end lost 1 base, the J end lost 7 bases, and 8 bases lay between the germline ends. The CDR3 spans 12 residues. Germline V gives CDR1 SGHDT, CDR2 YYEEEE. The CDR3 region has the DNA TGTGCCAGCAGCTTGACAGGGATTGAAGCTTTCTTT. Protein sequence: CASSLTGIEAFF.

This clone was recorded a few times. V and J are TRBV2 and TRBJ2-5; no firm D call. The CDR3 is 13 residues long. Germline lookup yields CDR1 SNHLY and CDR2 FYNNEI. The V end was cut by 1 base, the J end by 5 bases, with 8 bases between. CDR3 in DNA: TGTGCCAGCAGTGAAGATGTTGGGGAGACCCAGTACTTC. Amino acids: CASSEDVGETQYF.

The J gene is TRBJ2-1, the V gene TRBV27; the D is unclear. This CDR3 comprises 13 residues. CDR1 and CDR2 (germline): MNHEY, SMNVEV (reference sequence). The V end lost 5 bases, the J end lost 5 bases, and 10 bases lay between the germline ends. In DNA, the CDR3 is TGTGCCAGCAGTCGGAATGTCGACAATGAGCAGTTCTTC. Its translation is CASSRNVDNEQFF.

This clone came up a few times. This chain links TRBV10-3 with TRBJ2-1, with D perhaps TRBD2 (6 bases). Germline CDR1 reads ENHRY; CDR2 reads SYGVKD. CDR3 length equals 16 residues. Deletions cut 7 bases from V and 0 bases from J, with 16 bases between. The CDR3 here is CAITEAGLSSYNEQFF. The CDR3, as DNA: TGTGCCATCACCGAGGCGGGGCTGAGCTCCTACAATGAGCAGTTCTTC.

The chain joins TRBV15 to TRBJ2-7, with D tentatively TRBD1 (8 bases). Trimming stripped 3 bases from V and 2 bases from J, with 20 bases between. CDR3 length: 17 amino acids. Germline V gives CDR1 LNHNV, CDR2 YYDKDF (reference sequence). This CDR3 reads CATSSEPNRGGTYEQYF. DNA of the CDR3: TGTGCCACCAGCAGCGAACCTAACAGGGGGGGAACCTACGAGCAGTACTTC.

The chain uses TRBV7-9 and TRBJ1-2; perhaps TRBD1 as D (5 bases). There are 13 residues in the CDR3. Trimming took 5 bases from V and 7 from J, leaving 14 bases between them. The germline V gene has CDR1 SEHNR and CDR2 FQNEAQ (reference sequence). Written as DNA, the CDR3 is TGTGCCAGCAGCCCCCACCCAGGGTTTGGCTACACCTTC. Its translation: CASSPHPGFGYTF.

There are a few counts of this clone. The rearrangement links TRBV10-1 to TRBJ2-3, with unresolved D. The CDR3 has 12 residues. Germline CDR1 reads WNHNN; CDR2 reads SYGVQD (reference sequence). Trimming cost V 5 bases and J 2 bases, with 5 bases left between them. Written as DNA, the CDR3 is TGCGCCAGCAGTAGGAACACAGATACGCAGTATTTT. The encoded protein is CASSRNTDTQYF.

Turning to this clone: Possible read error: a much larger clone is one base away. Distinct nucleotide sequences in the sample also encode this CDR3. This chain links TRBV7-2 with TRBJ2-2, with no clear D. CDR1 and CDR2 (germline): SGHTA, FQGNSA. Between the trimmed V and J ends, which lost 5 bases and 1 base, there was a span of 2 bases. There are 12 residues in the CDR3. The CDR3 region is CASSLNTGELFF. The CDR3 DNA is TGTGCCAGCAGCCTGAACACCGGGGAGCTGTTTTTT. The variable domain in full, completed from reference TRBV7-2 and TRBJ2-2, reads GAGVSQSPSNKVTEKGKDVELRCDPISGHTALYWYRQSLGQGLEFLIYFQGNSAPDKSGLPSDRFSAERTGGSVSTLTIQRTQQEDSAVYLCASSLNTGELFFGEGSRLTVL.

The chain is built from TRBV10-3 and TRBJ2-5, with 8 bases aligning to TRBD2. Germline V gene sequence: CDR1 ENHRY, CDR2 SYGVKD. J gave up 5 bases and V 3 bases, and 8 bases lay outside the gene matches. The CDR3 is 15 residues long. In nucleotides, the CDR3 is TGTGCCATCAGTGATAGCGGGAAGAGGGGGGAGACCCAGTACTTC. The encoded protein is CAISDSGKRGETQYF.

The J gene is TRBJ2-7, the V gene TRBV23-1; D remains ambiguous. TRBV23-1 is an ORF for which the function is uncertain. The CDR3 has 14 residues. V shed 2 bases and J shed 8 bases, with 16 bases lying between them. The CDR3 protein is CASSQPRDRFKQYF. The CDR3 bases are TGCGCCAGCAGTCAACCGCGCGACCGGTTTAAGCAGTACTTC.

This clone was seen a handful of times. The chain is built from TRBV19 and TRBJ2-2; D is ambiguous. The CDR3 runs 16 residues. V was shortened by 5 bases and J by 3 bases, with 16 bases between the two germline ends. Germline V gene data show CDR1 as LNHDA and CDR2 as SQIVND (reference sequence). The CDR3 protein is CASSPQSRLYTGELFF. For the CDR3, the DNA is TGTGCCAGTAGTCCTCAGAGTAGGCTCTACACCGGGGAGCTGTTTTTT.

The chain carries TRBV10-3 and TRBJ2-7; unclear D gene. The germline V gene encodes CDR1 ENHRY and CDR2 SYGVKD. The CDR3 totals 11 residues. V was pared by 2 bases and J by 6 bases, with 5 bases between. The CDR3 region has the DNA TGTGCCATCAGTGAGGCTGGCGAGCAGTACTTC. Amino acids: CAISEAGEQYF.

This clone occurred many times. V usage is TRBV21-1 and J usage is TRBJ2-1; TRBD2 is the table's D call and was not checked against the DNA. TRBV21-1 is termed a pseudogene. This CDR3 has 16 amino acids. CDR3 residues: CASSTRSGHSYNEQFF. The CDR3 nucleotides read TGTGCCAGCAGCACACGTAGCGGGCATTCCTACAATGAGCAGTTCTTC.

The chain is built from TRBV25-1 and TRBJ2-7; 7 nucleotides line up with TRBD2. The CDR3 runs to 14 residues. Germline trimming cut 2 bases from V and 3 bases from J; bases unmatched to any gene: 4. The germline V gene has CDR1 MGHDK and CDR2 SYGVNS. The CDR3 DNA is TGTGCCAGCAGTGAAGGACTAGAGGTCTACGAGCAGTACTTC. Translated: CASSEGLEVYEQYF.

The CDR3 DNA reads TGCGCCAGCAGCCAAGGGCCCGGAGCGGGATCCTACAATGAGCAGTTCTTC. This encodes CASSQGPGAGSYNEQFF. The chain recombines TRBV4-3 with TRBJ2-1; 7 positions match TRBD2. The germline V gene has CDR1 LGHNA and CDR2 YSLEER. This CDR3 region has 17 residues. V shed 1 base, J shed 1 base, and the junction held 7 bases outside the gene matches.

This clone showed up just a few times. This chain links TRBV6-5 with TRBJ1-1; D ambiguous. This CDR3 has 15 residues. The ends were cut back, 0 bases at V and 4 bases at J, with 12 bases in the middle. Germline V gene lookup returns CDR1 MNHEY and CDR2 SVGAGI. CDR3 protein: CASSYSTARTTEAFF. The DNA of the CDR3 is TGTGCCAGCAGTTACTCGACGGCCCGAACCACTGAAGCTTTCTTT.

This clone was seen at least ten times. This chain connects TRBV7-9 to TRBJ1-4; D is undetermined. V shed 3 bases and J shed 5 bases, with 7 bases lying between them. Germline CDR1 reads SEHNR; CDR2 reads FQNEAQ (reference sequence). The CDR3 totals 13 residues. The CDR3 reads CASSLASNEKLFF. As DNA, the CDR3 is TGTGCCAGCAGCTTGGCCTCCAATGAAAAACTGTTTTTT.